The present entry profiles one TCR beta chain with its context. The source of the sample is a study of blood T cell repertoires in COVID-19. Libraries were prepared by immunoSEQ multiplex PCR; TCRdb keeps only in-frame clonotypes and omits some of them. The sample has about 100,000 clones; more than 65% are singletons. Germline loops: CDR1 MNHNS, CDR2 SASEGT. There are 15 residues in the CDR3. V was clipped by 0 bases and J by 2 bases, with 8 bases between them. This sequence originates from a woman aged 70-85 years with acute or convalescent COVID-19. The sequencing input was peripheral blood. This rearrangement joins TRBV6-1 to TRBJ1-5; D call uncertain. This chain's CDR3 is CASSEAYLGNQPQHF. CDR3 in DNA: TGTGCCAGCAGTGAAGCATACTTGGGCAATCAGCCCCAGCATTTT.